A selection of T cell receptor beta chains follows, all from one sample in a study of blood T cell repertoires in COVID-19. Sequencing was performed with immunoSEQ multiplex PCR; in TCRdb, only in-frame clones are kept and a portion is missing. The sample has roughly 110,000 clones; 80% to 90% are singletons. Sequencing was performed on peripheral blood. The receptors here all came from a woman between 45 and 65 years old with acute or convalescent COVID-19. CDR3s include the opening cysteine and the closing phenylalanine or tryptophan. D genes are given only for firm matches. Only some rows state a clone size, as once, few, many or a class for expanded clones.

cdr3_nt	cdr3_aa	d_call	clone_size	v_call	j_call
TGTGCCAGCAGCTTAGACGGAGGGGACTACGAGCAGTACTTC	CASSLDGGDYEQYF	-	-	TRBV11-2	TRBJ2-7
TGTGCCAGCAGCTTCCCAGGGGGCTTGACTAGCGGGAGGATTGATACGCAGTATTTT	CASSFPGGLTSGRIDTQYF	TRBD2	few	TRBV7-9	TRBJ2-3
TGTGCCAGCAGTAAACAGGGGAACTCTCATCAGCCCCAGCATTTT	CASSKQGNSHQPQHF	TRBD1	-	TRBV7-2	TRBJ1-5
TGTGCCAGCAGTTACGACTATCAAGAGACCCAGTACTTC	CASSYDYQETQYF	-	-	TRBV2	TRBJ2-5
TGTGCCAGCAGCCAAGACCGTTGGGGGGGGGCGCACGATTACTACAATGAGCAGTTCTTC	CASSQDRWGGAHDYYNEQFF	-	once	TRBV14	TRBJ2-1
TGTGCCAGCAGACCACCGGGGAGGAGATCCTACGAGCAGTACTTC	CASRPPGRRSYEQYF	-	-	TRBV25-1	TRBJ2-7
TGCGCCAGCAGCCAAGAATCGGGCGGGAGTACCGGGGAGCTGTTTTTT	CASSQESGGSTGELFF	TRBD2	few	TRBV4-3	TRBJ2-2
TGCGCCAGCAGTGAGTCGGGACAGGGAAACGGGGAGCTGTTTTTT	CASSESGQGNGELFF	TRBD1	-	TRBV10-1	TRBJ2-2
TGTGCCAGTAGTTATGGACTAGCGGGAGGTTTCGCCTACAATGAGCAGTTCTTC	CASSYGLAGGFAYNEQFF	TRBD2	-	TRBV19	TRBJ2-1
TGTGCCTGGAGCCATGATGGCTACACCTTC	CAWSHDGYTF	-	-	TRBV30	TRBJ1-2
TGTGCCAGCAGTTTAGAAACTAGCGGGGGAACCTATTATACGCAGTATTTT	CASSLETSGGTYYTQYF	TRBD2	-	TRBV27	TRBJ2-3
TGCGCCAGCAGCTTGCAGGGGGCGTATGAAAAACTGTTTTTT	CASSLQGAYEKLFF	TRBD1	-	TRBV5-1	TRBJ1-4
TGTGCCAGCAGCCCTAATCTGTTCGAGCAGTACTTC	CASSPNLFEQYF	-	-	TRBV7-2	TRBJ2-7
TGTGCCAGCAGTACGACGGGGGGCGCCTCCTACAATGAGCAGTTCTTC	CASSTTGGASYNEQFF	-	-	TRBV28	TRBJ2-1
TGTGCCAGGGGACACCAAAAGCGGAACTATGGCTACACCTTC	CARGHQKRNYGYTF	-	-	TRBV2	TRBJ1-2
TGTGCCAGCAGCCACGGACAGGGGATCGATTCACCCCTCCACTTT	CASSHGQGIDSPLHF	TRBD1	once	TRBV3-1/TRBV3-2	TRBJ1-6
TGTGCCAGCAGCGGCGGGGAAAGGACCGGGGAGCTGTTTTTT	CASSGGERTGELFF	-	once	TRBV3-1/TRBV3-2	TRBJ2-2
TGTGCCAGCTCACCGGGGGGGGTCTCCGAGCAGTACTTC	CASSPGGVSEQYF	TRBD2	-	TRBV18	TRBJ2-7
TGTGCCAGCTCACCTGGGACAGGGGGATTGTCTGGAAACACCATATATTTT	CASSPGTGGLSGNTIYF	TRBD1	-	TRBV18	TRBJ1-3
TGTGCCAGCTCATATTCGGTGGGGCGAGGTACCGGGGAGCTGTTTTTT	CASSYSVGRGTGELFF	-	-	TRBV18	TRBJ2-2
TGTGCCAGCCGTCTCCTTCCAGGGGGCGCGACTAATGAAAAACTGTTTTTT	CASRLLPGGATNEKLFF	TRBD1	-	TRBV19	TRBJ1-4
TGTGCCAGCAGTGATCCCGGGACAGGGGTACGGACTGAAGCTTTCTTT	CASSDPGTGVRTEAFF	TRBD1	-	TRBV6-2/TRBV6-3	TRBJ1-1
TGTGCCTGGAGTTTTACGGGGGGAAGAGAGACCCAGTACTTC	CAWSFTGGRETQYF	TRBD2	-	TRBV30	TRBJ2-5
TGCGCCAGCAGCAAGGGGCCTCTCGAGGATACGCAGTATTTT	CASSKGPLEDTQYF	-	-	TRBV5-1	TRBJ2-3
TGTGCCAGCAGTTTTACCAGGGGCGTTGGCTACACCTTC	CASSFTRGVGYTF	-	-	TRBV12-3/TRBV12-4	TRBJ1-2
TGTGCCACTACGGCGGGAAGTAGGGGCTATGGCTACACCTTC	CATTAGSRGYGYTF	-	-	TRBV19	TRBJ1-2
TGCAGTGCTAGTGGTCAGTCTGGAAACACCATATATTTT	CSASGQSGNTIYF	-	-	TRBV20-1	TRBJ1-3
TGTGCCACGAAGGACAGGGGTTACACCGGGGAGCTGTTTTTT	CATKDRGYTGELFF	TRBD1	-	TRBV24-1	TRBJ2-2
TGTGCTAGTGGTTTGGTCGTCGCTGGAAACACCATATATTTT	CASGLVVAGNTIYF	-	-	TRBV12-5	TRBJ1-3
TGTGCCAGCAGCCCGCAGGGACAGACGAAGACTGAAGCTTTCTTT	CASSPQGQTKTEAFF	TRBD1	-	TRBV7-6	TRBJ1-1
TGTGCCATCAGTTGGGGACAACTGACTTATGGCTACACCTTC	CAISWGQLTYGYTF	-	-	TRBV10-3	TRBJ1-2
TGTGCCATCAGAGGGACAGGGTTTATGGAGACTGAAGCTTTCTTT	CAIRGTGFMETEAFF	TRBD1	-	TRBV10-3	TRBJ1-1
TGTGCCAGTAGTATAGAGGGACTAGCGGGAATTAGGAATGAGCAGTTCTTC	CASSIEGLAGIRNEQFF	TRBD2	once	TRBV19	TRBJ2-1
TGTGCCAGCTCACCCGACAGGAATTATGGCTACACCTTC	CASSPDRNYGYTF	-	-	TRBV18	TRBJ1-2
TGTGCCAGCTCACCCGTTCAGGGGGCTGGAAACACCATATATTTT	CASSPVQGAGNTIYF	TRBD1	-	TRBV18	TRBJ1-3
TGTGCCAGTATCGGAGATTTATCGAGAGAAGGCTACACCTTC	CASIGDLSREGYTF	-	-	TRBV19	TRBJ1-2
TGTGCCAGCAGCAGGAGGACAGGGGGACAGTCACCCCTCCACTTT	CASSRRTGGQSPLHF	TRBD1	-	TRBV6-5	TRBJ1-6
TGTGCCAGCAGCCCCGAACAGGGTGGCTCTGGGGCCAACGTCCTGACTTTC	CASSPEQGGSGANVLTF	-	-	TRBV3-1/TRBV3-2	TRBJ2-6
TGTGCCAGCAGCAACACAGTGAACACTGAAGCTTTCTTT	CASSNTVNTEAFF	-	-	TRBV13	TRBJ1-1
TGTGCCAGCAACCTCCGACAGGGCTCTGGAAACACCATATATTTT	CASNLRQGSGNTIYF	TRBD1	-	TRBV27	TRBJ1-3
TGCGCCAGCAGTGAGTGGCAGGCCGGTCTCTACGAGCAGTACTTC	CASSEWQAGLYEQYF	-	-	TRBV10-2	TRBJ2-7
TGCGCCAGCAGGGCGACCGGGACAGGGGGCCTTGAAGCTTTCTTT	CASRATGTGGLEAFF	TRBD1	once	TRBV5-1	TRBJ1-1
TGTGCCAGCAGCCCGGCGGGGAACACCGGGGAGCTGTTTTTT	CASSPAGNTGELFF	-	-	TRBV7-9	TRBJ2-2
TGTGCCACCAGTGATTCGAAAGGGGGCATGAATGGCTACACCTTC	CATSDSKGGMNGYTF	TRBD1	-	TRBV24-1	TRBJ1-2
TGTGCTAAACGACAGTGGAACGAGCAGTACTTC	CAKRQWNEQYF	-	-	TRBV12-5	TRBJ2-7
TGTGCCAGCTCACCATACCCTTCGGCCGGGTCCCTAGAGGAAAAACTGTTTTTT	CASSPYPSAGSLEEKLFF	-	-	TRBV18	TRBJ1-4
TGTGCCAGCAGCAAAGGGGGGCGGGGGCTGGATCAGCCCCAGCATTTT	CASSKGGRGLDQPQHF	-	-	TRBV25-1	TRBJ1-5
TGTGCCAGCACTAGCGGGCTCTCCTACAATGAGCAGTTCTTC	CASTSGLSYNEQFF	TRBD2	-	TRBV5-4	TRBJ2-1
TGTGCTAGTGGTTTGCCCCGGGGGGGAACCGTGGACTACACCTTC	CASGLPRGGTVDYTF	-	-	TRBV12-5	TRBJ1-2
TGTGCCAGTAGTATGACAGGGGTGGAGACGGTGAACACTGAAGCTTTCTTT	CASSMTGVETVNTEAFF	TRBD1	-	TRBV19	TRBJ1-1
TGTGCCAGCAGTTCACTATATGGCTACACCTTC	CASSSLYGYTF	-	-	TRBV28	TRBJ1-2
TGTGCCAGTAGTCTTACCGGGACTATATTCAATGAGCAGTTCTTC	CASSLTGTIFNEQFF	TRBD2	-	TRBV19	TRBJ2-1
TGTGCCAGCAGCGTAGTATACAGCACTGAAGCTTTCTTT	CASSVVYSTEAFF	-	few	TRBV9	TRBJ1-1